The present T cell receptor beta chain was sequenced within a study of blood T cell repertoires in COVID-19. Study summary: Sites across the United States, Italy and Spain contributed samples from acute and convalescent COVID-19.

Study processing details: Cell counts per sample came from amplifying reference gene primers. The assay was immunoSEQ multiplex PCR, and TCRdb's table has in-frame clones only and misses some. Clone size and the V and J calls come from that table; the DNA yielded D and trimming. The profile covers fewer than 300,000 clones, with 91% appearing a single time and approximately 2% taken by the ten largest. The sequence derives from a woman aged 25 to 39 with COVID-19, enrolled during active disease. Input material: peripheral blood.

The DNA for the CDR3 is TGTGCCATCAGCATAGGGGAGGGAACTGAAGCTTTCTTT. This translates into CAISIGEGTEAFF. The rearrangement joins TRBV10-3 to TRBJ1-1, with a weak D call TRBD1 (5 bases). CDR1 is ENHRY, CDR2 SYGVKD, per germline. The CDR3 is 13 residues long. Between the trimmed V and J ends, which lost 6 bases and 5 bases, there was a span of 13 bases.